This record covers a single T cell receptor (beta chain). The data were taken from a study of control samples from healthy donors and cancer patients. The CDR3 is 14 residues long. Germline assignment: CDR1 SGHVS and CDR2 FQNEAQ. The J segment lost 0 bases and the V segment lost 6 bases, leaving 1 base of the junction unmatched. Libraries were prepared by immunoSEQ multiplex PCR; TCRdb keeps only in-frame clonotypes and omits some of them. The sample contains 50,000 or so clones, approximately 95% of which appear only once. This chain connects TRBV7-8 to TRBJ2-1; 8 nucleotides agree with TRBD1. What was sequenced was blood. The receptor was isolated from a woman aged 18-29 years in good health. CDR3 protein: CASSTGGSYNEQFF. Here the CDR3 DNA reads TGTGCCAGCAGTACAGGGGGCTCCTACAATGAGCAGTTCTTC.